The entry below describes one T cell receptor beta chain. Its specificity is unknown. The time point is: after neoadjuvant nivolumab, at surgical resection. These oral cavity squamous cell carcinomas were HPV-negative and locally advanced. These data are taken from a study of neoadjuvant anti-PD-1 for oral cavity cancer. Study-level information: Most patients had three to four biweekly doses of 3 mg/kg nivolumab before resection. Patients without progression got a fourth dose around day 43. Notes on the study in general: TCR analyses covered only a few patients per response group.

CDR3 length: 16 residues. Germline V gene lookup returns CDR1 SGHVS and CDR2 FNYEAQ. Between the trimmed V and J ends, which lost 4 bases and 1 base, there was a span of 17 bases. Some clones are missing from TCRdb's copy, which holds only in-frame ones; the method was immunoSEQ multiplex PCR. This repertoire shows about 14,000 clones, just under 75% found once; its top ten account for less than 3.5%. The sequencing here drew on PBMCs, taken after nivolumab (anti-PD-1) treatment. The receptor comes from a person between 35 and 79 years old with oral cavity squamous cell carcinoma. The gene calls are TRBV7-6 and TRBJ2-7, with D possibly matching TRBD2 (5 bases). CDR3 sequence: CASSSTGVGKSYEQYF. In DNA, the CDR3 is TGTGCCAGCAGCTCGACCGGGGTGGGGAAATCCTACGAGCAGTACTTC.